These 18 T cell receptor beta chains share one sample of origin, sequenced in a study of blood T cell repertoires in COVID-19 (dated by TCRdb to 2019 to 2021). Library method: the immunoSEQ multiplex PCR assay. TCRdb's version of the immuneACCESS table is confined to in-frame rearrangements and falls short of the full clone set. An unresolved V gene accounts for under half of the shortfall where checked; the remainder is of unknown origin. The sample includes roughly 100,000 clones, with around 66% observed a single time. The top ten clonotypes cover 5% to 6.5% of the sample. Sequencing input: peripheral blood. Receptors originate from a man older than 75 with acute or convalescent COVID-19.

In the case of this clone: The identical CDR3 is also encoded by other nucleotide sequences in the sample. The CDR3 protein is CASSRGQKNTEAFF. CDR3 nucleotide sequence: TGTGCCAGCAGTCGGGGACAGAAGAACACTGAAGCTTTCTTT. The gene calls are TRBV6-5 and TRBJ1-1; 7 positions agree with TRBD1. CDR3 length: 14 amino acids. Per the germline V gene, CDR1 is MNHEY and CDR2 is SVGAGI. Trimming at V came to 5 bases and at J to 1 base, leaving 4 bases not matched to a gene.

CDR3 bases: TGTGCCAGCCAGGTCGGGAACACTGAAGCTTTCTTT. It specifies CASQVGNTEAFF. The chain carries TRBV28 and TRBJ1-1; D not resolved. Germline V CDR1 and CDR2: MDHEN, SYDVKM. V gave up 8 bases and J gave up 1 base, with 8 bases separating them. The CDR3 spans 12 residues.

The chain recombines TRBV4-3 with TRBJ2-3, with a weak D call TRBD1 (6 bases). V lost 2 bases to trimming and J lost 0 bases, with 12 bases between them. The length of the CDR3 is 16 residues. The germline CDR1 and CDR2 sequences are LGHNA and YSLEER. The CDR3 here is CASSQNGQSSTDTQYF. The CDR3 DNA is TGCGCCAGCAGCCAAAATGGACAGTCTAGCACAGATACGCAGTATTTT.

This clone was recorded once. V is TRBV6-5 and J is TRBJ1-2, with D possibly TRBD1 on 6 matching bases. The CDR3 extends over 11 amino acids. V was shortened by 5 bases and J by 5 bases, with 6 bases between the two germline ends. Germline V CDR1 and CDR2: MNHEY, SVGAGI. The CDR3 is CASSTGYGYTF. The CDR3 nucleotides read TGTGCCAGCAGTACAGGGTATGGCTACACCTTC.

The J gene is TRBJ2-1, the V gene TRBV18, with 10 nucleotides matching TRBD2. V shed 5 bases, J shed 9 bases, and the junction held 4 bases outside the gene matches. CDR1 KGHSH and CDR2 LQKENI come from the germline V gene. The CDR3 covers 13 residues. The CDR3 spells CASSSQREGEQFF. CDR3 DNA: TGTGCCAGCTCATCTCAGCGGGAGGGTGAGCAGTTCTTC.

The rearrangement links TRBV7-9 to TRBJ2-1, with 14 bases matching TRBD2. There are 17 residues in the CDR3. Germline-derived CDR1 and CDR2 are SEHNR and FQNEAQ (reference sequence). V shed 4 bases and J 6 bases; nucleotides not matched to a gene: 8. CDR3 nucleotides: TGTGCCAGCAGCTCTCGACTAGCGGGAGGGCCTTTCAATGAGCAGTTCTTC. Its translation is CASSSRLAGGPFNEQFF.

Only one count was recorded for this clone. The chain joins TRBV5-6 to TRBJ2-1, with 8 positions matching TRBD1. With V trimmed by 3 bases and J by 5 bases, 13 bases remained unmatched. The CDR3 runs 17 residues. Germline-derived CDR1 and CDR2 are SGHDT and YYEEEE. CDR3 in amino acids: CASSYPQGQGLNNEQFF. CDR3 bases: TGTGCCAGCAGCTACCCCCAAGGACAGGGCCTTAACAATGAGCAGTTCTTC.

CDR3 amino acids: CASGPTGDQPQHF. In DNA form, the CDR3 reads TGTGCCAGCGGACCCACAGGGGACCAGCCCCAGCATTTT. This rearrangement joins TRBV7-8 to TRBJ1-5; 7 bases are shared with TRBD1. Trimming took 8 bases from V and 7 from J; bases not matched to a gene: 8. This CDR3 is built from 13 residues. Germline CDR1 is SGHVS and CDR2 is FQNEAQ.

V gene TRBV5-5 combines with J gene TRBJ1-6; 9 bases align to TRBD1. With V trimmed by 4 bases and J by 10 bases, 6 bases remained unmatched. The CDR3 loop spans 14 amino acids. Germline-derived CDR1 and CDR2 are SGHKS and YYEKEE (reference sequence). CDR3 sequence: CASSPGTGSSPLHF. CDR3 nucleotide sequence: TGTGCCAGCAGCCCCGGGACAGGGTCCTCACCCCTCCACTTT.

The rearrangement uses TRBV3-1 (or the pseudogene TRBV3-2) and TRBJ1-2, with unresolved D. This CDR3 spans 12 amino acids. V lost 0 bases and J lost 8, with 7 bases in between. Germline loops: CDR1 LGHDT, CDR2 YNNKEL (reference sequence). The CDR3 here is CASSQDTRGYTF. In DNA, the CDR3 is TGTGCCAGCAGCCAAGACACGCGGGGCTACACCTTC.

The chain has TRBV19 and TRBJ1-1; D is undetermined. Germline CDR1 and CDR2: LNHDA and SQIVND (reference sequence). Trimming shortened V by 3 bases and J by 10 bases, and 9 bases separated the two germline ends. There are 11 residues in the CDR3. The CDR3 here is CASSIPSSAFF. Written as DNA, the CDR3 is TGTGCCAGTAGTATCCCCTCGTCAGCTTTCTTT. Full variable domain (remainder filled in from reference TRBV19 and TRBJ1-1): DGGITQSPKYLFRKEGQNVTLSCEQNLNHDAMYWYRQDPGQGLRLIYYSQIVNDFQKGDIAEGYSVSREKKESFPLTVTSAQKNPTAFYLCASSIPSSAFFGQGTRLTVV.

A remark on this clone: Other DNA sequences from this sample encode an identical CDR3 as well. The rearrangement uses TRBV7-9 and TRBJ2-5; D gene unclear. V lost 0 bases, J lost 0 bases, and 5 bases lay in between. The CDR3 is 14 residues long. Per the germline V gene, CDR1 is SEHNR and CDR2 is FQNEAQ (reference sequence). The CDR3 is CASSLAANQETQYF. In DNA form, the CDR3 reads TGTGCCAGCAGCTTAGCGGCCAACCAAGAGACCCAGTACTTC.

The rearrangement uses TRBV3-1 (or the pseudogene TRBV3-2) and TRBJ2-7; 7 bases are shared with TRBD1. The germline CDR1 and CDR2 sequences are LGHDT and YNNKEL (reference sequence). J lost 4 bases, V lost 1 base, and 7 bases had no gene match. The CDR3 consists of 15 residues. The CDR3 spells CASSQGGRGSYEQYF. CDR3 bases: TGTGCCAGCAGCCAAGGGGGCAGGGGGAGTTACGAGCAGTACTTC.

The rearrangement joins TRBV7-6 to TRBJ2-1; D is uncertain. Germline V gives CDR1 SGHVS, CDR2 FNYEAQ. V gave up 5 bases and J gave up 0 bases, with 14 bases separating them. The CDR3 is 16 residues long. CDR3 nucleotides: TGTGCCAGCAGCCCGTCCACAGTGAGCTCCTACAATGAGCAGTTCTTC. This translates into CASSPSTVSSYNEQFF. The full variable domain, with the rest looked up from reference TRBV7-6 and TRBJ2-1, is GAGVSQSPRYKVTKRGQDVALRCDPISGHVSLYWYRQALGQGPEFLTYFNYEAQQDKSGLPNDRFSAERPEGSISTLTIQRTEQRDSAMYRCASSPSTVSSYNEQFFGPGTRLTVL.

As DNA, the CDR3 is TGTGCCAGCAGTCCCCGCCCGACTAGCCTGGGGGCCAACGTCCTGACTTTC. Amino acids: CASSPRPTSLGANVLTF. The chain recombines TRBV6-6 with TRBJ2-6; 7 bases align to TRBD2. With 5 bases clipped from V and 4 bases from J, the junction kept 11 bases outside the gene matches. Looked up from germline, CDR1 is MNHNY and CDR2 is SVGAGI (reference sequence). The CDR3 consists of 17 residues.

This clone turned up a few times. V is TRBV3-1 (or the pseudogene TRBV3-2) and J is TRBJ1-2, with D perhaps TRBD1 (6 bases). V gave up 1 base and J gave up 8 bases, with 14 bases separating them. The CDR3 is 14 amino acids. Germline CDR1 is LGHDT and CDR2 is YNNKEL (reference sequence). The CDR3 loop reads CASSQVSGAEGYTF. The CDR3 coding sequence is TGTGCCAGCAGCCAAGTATCAGGGGCCGAAGGCTACACCTTC.

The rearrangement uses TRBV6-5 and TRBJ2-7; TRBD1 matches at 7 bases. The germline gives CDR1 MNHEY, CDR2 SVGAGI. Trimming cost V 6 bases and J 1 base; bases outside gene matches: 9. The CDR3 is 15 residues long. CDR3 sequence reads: CASSARGLGSYEQYF. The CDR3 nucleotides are TGTGCCAGCAGCGCTAGGGGGCTGGGGTCCTACGAGCAGTACTTC.

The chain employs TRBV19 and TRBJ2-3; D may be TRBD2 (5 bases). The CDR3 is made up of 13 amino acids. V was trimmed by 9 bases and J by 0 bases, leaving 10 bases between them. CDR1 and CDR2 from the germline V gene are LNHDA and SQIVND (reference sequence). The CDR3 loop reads CASRRGSTDTQYF. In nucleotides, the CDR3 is TGTGCCAGCCGGAGAGGGAGCACAGATACGCAGTATTTT.